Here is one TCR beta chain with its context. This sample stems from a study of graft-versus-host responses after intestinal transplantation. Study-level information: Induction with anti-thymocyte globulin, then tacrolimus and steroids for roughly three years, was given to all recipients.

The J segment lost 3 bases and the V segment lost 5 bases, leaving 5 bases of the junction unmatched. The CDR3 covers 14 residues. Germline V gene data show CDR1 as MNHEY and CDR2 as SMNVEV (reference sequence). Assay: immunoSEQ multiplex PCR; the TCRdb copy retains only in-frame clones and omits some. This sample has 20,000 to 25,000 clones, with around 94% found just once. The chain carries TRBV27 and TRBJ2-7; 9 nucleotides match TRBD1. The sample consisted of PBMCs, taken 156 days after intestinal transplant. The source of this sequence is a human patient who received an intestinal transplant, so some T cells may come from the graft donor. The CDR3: CASSLRQGGYEQYF. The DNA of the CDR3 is TGTGCCAGCAGTCTTCGACAGGGGGGCTACGAGCAGTACTTC.